This T cell receptor beta chain is drawn from a study of control samples from healthy donors and cancer patients. Method: immunoSEQ multiplex PCR; TCRdb's copy keeps in-frame clones and lacks some. The table includes tens of thousands of clones, 90% detected once. The CDR3 has 17 residues. V lost 0 bases to trimming and J lost 7 bases; unmatched junction nucleotides: 9. Germline V gives CDR1 LNHNV, CDR2 YYDKDF (reference sequence). This clone was seen a few times. This TCR was recovered from a man aged 60 to 69 with colorectal cancer. The chain has TRBV15 and TRBJ1-6, with 7 bases identical to TRBD1. The source material was PBMCs. CDR3 bases: TGTGCCACCAGCAGAGATCGGTTCCGACAGGGAAATTCACCCCTCCACTTT. Translated, it gives CATSRDRFRQGNSPLHF.